The source of this TCR beta chain is a study of shared T cell receptors in the human thymus. V was cut by 0 bases and J by 5 bases, with 14 bases left in between. Germline V gives CDR1 SGDLS, CDR2 YYNGEE. The CDR3 covers 15 residues. Assay: immunoSEQ multiplex PCR; the TCRdb copy retains only in-frame clones and omits some. The table includes roughly 710,000 clones, 70% to 90% detected once. Separately, the same data were catalogued under a study of human thymus T cells. That study adds: Having surgery to correct congenital heart defects, healthy Finnish infants acted as the donors. In corrective heart surgery, resections were taken, and these provided the thymus tissue. The authors found apparently biased V and J gene usage in thymic and blood repertoires. The related literature has documented a marked overlap of thymic repertoires among unrelated individuals.

This TCR derives from a girl under three years old with a congenital heart defect. This rearrangement joins TRBV9 to TRBJ1-1; no definite D call. Sequenced input: thymocytes. CDR3 amino acids: CASSVDWLGRTEAFF. CDR3 nucleotides: TGTGCCAGCAGCGTAGACTGGTTAGGGAGGACTGAAGCTTTCTTT.